The TCR beta chain described here comes from a study of blood T cells in healthy people across ages (dated by TCRdb to 2013 to 2016). Turning to the overall study: In model experiments, template switching captured roughly one uniquely barcoded TCR beta cDNA molecule for every two T cells. The study measured age-related changes in TCR beta repertoire diversity using deep sequencing normalized with unique cDNA molecular identifiers. Donors were grouped into four age groups: young (average roughly 17 years), middle-aged (under 40), aged (about 59) and long-lived (about 82). For two donors (one aged 18 to 30 and one aged 80 or older), the study analyzed two additional independent replicas of 1 million unique cDNA reads from the same blood draw. Points the paper makes about the study in general: Compared with the aged group, more naive CD4+ T cells, fewer expanded clones and increased TCR diversity were shown by the long-lived group, suggesting age selection. The percentage of naive T cells measured by flow cytometry correlated strongly with observed TCR beta diversity. Bulk unsorted PBMC profiling prevented conclusive comparison of naive and antigen-experienced compartments. As age increased, observed TCR beta diversity per million T cells dropped in a roughly linear way, and a significant reduction was already evident by age 40. Estimates of total diversity based on one million sequenced T cells were considered lower bounds and underestimates. Donor CMV infection status was unknown, potentially confounding age-related changes in expanded clonotypes.

The library was prepared using 5' RACE. Sequenced on an Illumina HiSeq 2500. A second PCR of 7 to 11 cycles was performed with a sample-barcoded 5' primer and a J-beta primer mix. A unique molecular identifier was introduced onto each TCR beta cDNA molecule by a template-switch 5' adaptor carrying 12 random nucleotides. Each sample yielded at least 2.5 million CDR3-containing paired-end reads. First-strand cDNA was synthesized from all RNA with the Mint cDNA synthesis kit, primed by a TRBC-specific oligonucleotide. Following uracil-DNA glycosylase treatment, all cDNA underwent a first 18-cycle PCR with the universal primers M1SS and BC2_uni_R. The published analysis was carried out like this. For normalization, 1 million high-quality reads, each with a distinct molecular identifier, were randomly selected from each sample. Reads with shared molecular identifiers were discarded instead of being binned into consensus sequences. MiTCR, run with a Q25 quality threshold and the strictest error-elimination algorithm, handled CDR3 identification, clonotype clustering and error correction. Lower-bound total TCR beta diversity was estimated with a nonparametric unseen species model using Euler transformation. The public reads were reprocessed in TCRdb via fastp at Q25 and MiXCR, keeping in-frame beta chains. Each CDR3 protein appears once, grouped with its most common genes and DNA. TCRdb's processing, not the authors', yielded these V and J calls. The sample table holds about 800,000 distinct CDR3 sequences, of which 20% to 25% were seen once. Together, the top ten hold under 4% of the sample.

This clonotype was observed a few times. Its antigen is currently not known. No base qualities exist here, and no much larger clone lies one base off it. The donors were roughly 40 Caucasian individuals from Russia, aged roughly 6 to 100 years, who were systemically healthy. Around 9.8 milliliters of peripheral blood were collected from each donor into EDTA-treated Vacutainer tubes. Ficoll-Paque density-gradient centrifugation was used to isolate PBMCs, with at least 7 million obtained per sample. Trizol reagent was used to extract total RNA from the PBMCs, yielding at least 5.5 micrograms per sample. The percentages of naive CD45RAhigh/CD27high T cells were determined by flow cytometry on a PBMC aliquot from every donor. According to the germline V gene, CDR1 reads MDHEN and CDR2 reads SYDVKM. V and J are truncated by 5 bases and 2 bases respectively, leaving an intervening sequence of 15 bases. The CDR3, cysteine through phenylalanine, is 15 amino acids long. The CDR3 DNA has 45 bases and is translated from base 1.

These data also featured in a second study, about T cells of mothers and their children. The second study's paper adds: Nine systemically healthy Caucasian individuals served as donors, namely three mothers together with their six children. cDNA synthesis consumed the entire amount of extracted RNA, loaded at about 1.5 ug RNA in each 15 ul reaction. In the second PCR, the M1S primer added sample barcodes and 2-4 random nucleotides. More than 9 million TCR beta CDR3 reads were obtained from each mother, and about 3 million reads were obtained from each child. Thymic selection shapes the output of TCR recombination in a similar way in related and unrelated pairs, and inherited differences have a minor effect. Normalized repertoire overlap was always found to be slightly, but never significantly, higher in related mother-child pairs than in unrelated mother-child pairs. No persistent microchimeric T cell clones were found, with a detection sensitivity of approximately 95 clones per million clonotypes. To look for features that set related mother-child pairs apart from unrelated individuals, the researchers ran deep NGS to compare the TCR beta repertoires of mothers and children. The mean age was 40 +/- 4 years for the mothers and about 12 +/- 4 years for the children. After adapter ligation with NEBNext reagents, the libraries were sequenced on Illumina HiSeq 2000 with 100+100 nt paired-end reads. To avoid cross-contamination, the mother libraries and the child libraries were prepared a month apart and sequenced in separate runs. For each donor, between roughly 500,000 and 2,300,000 distinct TCR beta clonotypes were identified. Naive TCR beta clonotypes were estimated from low-frequency clonotypes matched to each donor's FACS-determined naive share, without sorting.

The receptor chain draws on TRBV28 and TRBJ2-5; the D gene remains uncertain. This clonotype was sampled from a boy aged 5-17 years in good health. Sequences were obtained from blood. The nucleotide sequence is given as TGTGCCAGCAGTGCCCGGGCACCCCTTCAAGAGACCCAGTACTTC. Its coded protein is CASSARAPLQETQYF.